These 30 T cell receptor beta chains were sequenced from one sample in a study of blood T cell repertoires in COVID-19. This table comes from immunoSEQ multiplex PCR, and its TCRdb copy is limited to in-frame clones, with some not included. In the table there are about 670,000 clones, about 87% of which are singletons. The sequenced material came from peripheral blood. The receptors were sampled from a woman in her late teens or twenties with acute or convalescent COVID-19.

The chain recombines TRBV5-1 with TRBJ1-1; D is uncertain. The CDR3 extends over 13 amino acids. The V end lost 1 base, the J end lost 2 bases, and 6 bases lay between the germline ends. Germline V gives CDR1 SGHRS, CDR2 YFSETQ. CDR3 region: CASSLIVNTEAFF. CDR3 sequence (DNA): TGCGCCAGCAGCTTGATCGTCAACACTGAAGCTTTCTTT.

In this sample, this clone turned up a few times. V usage is TRBV28 and J usage is TRBJ1-1, with unresolved D. This CDR3 comprises 14 residues. Germline values: CDR1 MDHEN, CDR2 SYDVKM. V shed 5 bases and J shed 5 bases, with 15 bases lying between them. CDR3 sequence reads: CASSPWREVTEAFF. In nucleotides, the CDR3 is TGTGCCAGCAGTCCCTGGAGGGAAGTTACTGAAGCTTTCTTT.

This sequence joins TRBV24-1 and TRBJ2-3, with D maybe TRBD2 (5 bases). CDR1 and CDR2 (germline): KGHDR, SFDVKD. V lost 3 bases and J 10 bases, leaving 16 bases between the germline ends. The CDR3 length is 14 residues. CDR3 protein: CATSDPQVRGPQYF. In DNA form, the CDR3 reads TGTGCCACCAGTGATCCACAAGTCCGGGGTCCGCAGTATTTT.

This rearrangement joins TRBV20-1 to TRBJ2-7, with a weak D call TRBD1 (7 bases). V dropped 3 bases and J dropped 2 bases, with 17 bases sitting between them. Germline loops: CDR1 DFQATT, CDR2 SNEGSKA (reference sequence). The CDR3 sequence is 15 residues long. As DNA, the CDR3 is TGCAGTGCTAGTGCGCTCCAGGGGGGCCCCTACGAGCAGTACTTC. Translating gives CSASALQGGPYEQYF.

This chain joins TRBV2 and TRBJ1-1; perhaps TRBD1 as D (5 bases). V was clipped by 6 bases and J by 1 base, with 15 bases between them. Germline V gives CDR1 SNHLY, CDR2 FYNNEI. CDR3 length: 15 amino acids. This CDR3 is CASRIQGLQNTEAFF. The CDR3 bases are TGTGCCAGCAGGATCCAGGGACTTCAGAACACTGAAGCTTTCTTT.

In DNA, the CDR3 is TGTGCCTGGAGCGGGATCACTGAAGCTTTCTTT. Translated, it gives CAWSGITEAFF. The chain combines TRBV30 with TRBJ1-1, with unresolved D. The CDR3 covers 11 residues. V was cut by 3 bases and J by 4 bases, with 6 bases left in between. Germline CDR1 GTSNPN, CDR2 SVGIG (reference sequence).

CDR3 DNA: TGTGCCAGCACCCTCTATGGCTACACCTTC. The encoded protein is CASTLYGYTF. V is TRBV5-6 and J is TRBJ1-2; D unresolved. CDR1 SGHDT and CDR2 YYEEEE come from the germline V gene. V was trimmed by 6 bases and J by 4 bases, leaving 4 bases between them. The CDR3 totals 10 residues.

V is TRBV30 and J is TRBJ1-1; no clear D gene. The V end lost 0 bases, the J end lost 2 bases, and 28 bases lay between the germline ends. The germline CDR1 and CDR2 sequences are GTSNPN and SVGIG (reference sequence). The CDR3 spans 20 residues. The CDR3 bases are TGTGCCTGGAGTGTACTTCGGTCTACACTCCCCGACAATACAAACACTGAAGCTTTCTTT. It specifies CAWSVLRSTLPDNTNTEAFF.

This rearrangement joins TRBV27 to TRBJ2-3; 14 nucleotides align to TRBD2. CDR3 length: 20 residues. The germline gives CDR1 MNHEY, CDR2 SMNVEV (reference sequence). V lost 5 bases and J lost 2; bases outside the gene matches: 15. This chain's CDR3 is CASSPLYPGTSGGNTDTQYF. The CDR3 coding sequence is TGTGCCAGCAGTCCCCTCTACCCTGGGACTAGCGGGGGAAACACAGATACGCAGTATTTT.

The rearrangement joins TRBV7-9 to TRBJ2-1, with 16 bases lining up with TRBD2. The junction had 10 bases not matched to a gene; V was cut back by 5 bases and J by 3 bases. Germline CDR1 and CDR2: SEHNR and FQNEAQ (reference sequence). The CDR3 spans 19 residues. CDR3 amino acids: CASSPPGTSGGAIYNEQFF. CDR3 in DNA: TGTGCCAGCAGCCCCCCTGGGACTAGCGGGGGGGCCATCTACAATGAGCAGTTCTTC.

The chain has TRBV19 and TRBJ1-5; a weak D match, TRBD1 (6 bases). The CDR3 sequence is 15 residues long. Trimming pared 1 base from V and 8 bases from J, leaving 15 bases between. Germline V CDR1 and CDR2: LNHDA, SQIVND (reference sequence). For the CDR3, the DNA is TGTGCCAGTAGTATAGTGACAGGACCTGGCGAGCCCCAGCATTTT. Its protein is CASSIVTGPGEPQHF.

CDR3 in DNA: TGTGCCAGCAGTCTTAGAGACACAGATACGCAGTATTTT. Amino acid sequence: CASSLRDTDTQYF. The genes are TRBV7-8 and TRBJ2-3; D is unresolved. Germline V gives CDR1 SGHVS, CDR2 FQNEAQ. Between the trimmed V and J ends, which lost 6 bases and 2 bases, there was a span of 9 bases. The CDR3 sequence is 13 residues long.

This chain uses TRBV6-1 with TRBJ1-2; 8 bases agree with TRBD1. V shed 4 bases, J shed 5 bases, and the junction held 3 bases outside the gene matches. CDR3 length: 13 amino acids. Germline values: CDR1 MNHNS, CDR2 SASEGT. CDR3 sequence: CASSGTGGYGYTF. In DNA form, the CDR3 reads TGTGCCAGCAGTGGAACAGGGGGTTATGGCTACACCTTC.

J is TRBJ1-6 and V is TRBV6-1; D might be TRBD1 (6 bases). V lost 3 bases and J 1 base, leaving 13 bases between the germline ends. Germline V gene sequence: CDR1 MNHNS, CDR2 SASEGT. The CDR3 is 17 residues long. CDR3 residues: CASSDMGQTSYNSPLHF. The CDR3 DNA sequence: TGTGCCAGCAGTGACATGGGACAAACGTCCTATAATTCACCCCTCCACTTT.

The chain couples TRBV4-3 to TRBJ1-2; the D is unclear. Trimming pared 4 bases from V and 3 bases from J, leaving 18 bases between. The CDR3 totals 16 residues. Germline assignment: CDR1 LGHNA and CDR2 YSLEER. The CDR3 reads CASSLNARRLDYGYTF. CDR3 nucleotides: TGCGCCAGCAGCCTAAACGCCCGACGGCTAGACTATGGCTACACCTTC.

This CDR3 is CASSPGTGQLSQYF. CDR3 bases: TGTGCCAGCAGCCCCGGGACAGGCCAACTGTCCCAGTACTTC. The V gene is TRBV27, the J gene TRBJ2-5, with TRBD1 identical over 8 bases. Losses at the gene ends were 6 bases for V and 9 bases for J; bases not matched to a gene: 12. In germline, CDR1 is MNHEY, CDR2 SMNVEV (reference sequence). The CDR3 spans 14 residues.

This chain links TRBV19 with TRBJ1-4; possibly TRBD1 for D (5 bases). The CDR3 contains 15 residues. Germline CDR1 LNHDA, CDR2 SQIVND (reference sequence). With 7 bases removed from V and 3 bases from J, the gap between germline ends came to 15 bases. CDR3 sequence: CASNPRGSANEKLFF. The CDR3 coding sequence is TGTGCCAGTAATCCCCGGGGGTCGGCTAATGAAAAACTGTTTTTT. Combining the CDR3 with reference TRBV19 and TRBJ1-4 gives the whole variable domain DGGITQSPKYLFRKEGQNVTLSCEQNLNHDAMYWYRQDPGQGLRLIYYSQIVNDFQKGDIAEGYSVSREKKESFPLTVTSAQKNPTAFYLCASNPRGSANEKLFFGSGTQLSVL.

The chain is built from TRBV6-5 and TRBJ1-1, with TRBD1 identical over 7 bases. Losses at the gene ends were 0 bases for V and 12 bases for J; bases not matched to a gene: 7. Germline CDR1 MNHEY, CDR2 SVGAGI. The CDR3 has 13 amino acids. This chain's CDR3 is CASSYSTGFMTFF. The DNA of the CDR3 is TGTGCCAGCAGTTACTCGACAGGGTTTATGACTTTCTTT.

The CDR3 is CASSLVGNTIYF. In DNA form, the CDR3 reads TGTGCCAGCAGCTTAGTAGGAAACACCATATATTTT. This chain connects TRBV7-2 to TRBJ1-3, with no clear D. Trimming left V 1 base short and J 4 bases short, with 2 bases between. This CDR3 is 12 amino acids long. Germline V gene lookup returns CDR1 SGHTA and CDR2 FQGNSA.

This clone was seen a single time. The V and J genes are TRBV19 and TRBJ2-4; possibly TRBD2 for D (5 bases). V dropped 5 bases and J dropped 9 bases, with 14 bases sitting between them. From germline, CDR1 is LNHDA and CDR2 SQIVND (reference sequence). CDR3 length: 13 residues. CDR3 in amino acids: CASSSYGVGIQYF. CDR3 nucleotides: TGTGCCAGTAGTTCTTACGGGGTGGGCATTCAGTACTTC.

The chain links TRBV29-1 to TRBJ1-5, with D unclear. Per germline, CDR1 SQVTM and CDR2 ANQGSEA. The germline V and J ends were trimmed by 5 bases and 1 base, with 9 bases remaining between them. This CDR3 region has 13 residues. The CDR3 spells CSVRTGSNQPQHF. CDR3 in DNA: TGCAGCGTTAGGACGGGGAGCAATCAGCCCCAGCATTTT.

The V gene is TRBV5-1, the J gene TRBJ2-3, with TRBD2 identical over 10 bases. Losses at the gene ends were 0 bases for V and 2 bases for J; bases not matched to a gene: 12. The CDR3 runs to 19 residues. CDR1 is SGHRS, CDR2 YFSETQ, per germline. CDR3 sequence reads: CASSLGISGGPPFTDTQYF. CDR3 in DNA: TGCGCCAGCAGCTTGGGAATTAGCGGGGGGCCCCCTTTCACAGATACGCAGTATTTT.

The V gene is TRBV14, the J gene TRBJ1-1, with D uncertain. This CDR3 is 14 amino acids long. The germline V and J ends were trimmed by 0 bases and 1 base, with 6 bases remaining between them. Germline-derived CDR1 and CDR2 are SGHDN and FVKESK. The chain's CDR3 is CASSQEAWNTEAFF. The CDR3 region has the DNA TGTGCCAGCAGCCAAGAAGCCTGGAACACTGAAGCTTTCTTT.

V gene TRBV30 combines with J gene TRBJ2-1, with 8 bases fitting TRBD2. The CDR3 length is 15 residues. In germline, CDR1 is GTSNPN, CDR2 SVGIG (reference sequence). Losses at the gene ends were 3 bases for V and 10 bases for J; bases not matched to a gene: 14. The CDR3, as DNA: TGTGCCTGGAGAGCGGATAGCGGGGCGTCCGGGGAGCAGTTCTTC. The encoded protein is CAWRADSGASGEQFF.

The CDR3: CASSSWTGGKQYF. CDR3 coding DNA: TGTGCCAGCAGCTCCTGGACAGGGGGTAAGCAGTACTTC. V is TRBV7-2 and J is TRBJ2-7, with 10 bases lining up with TRBD1. From germline, CDR1 is SGHTA and CDR2 FQGNSA. CDR3 length: 13 residues. V shed 4 bases, J shed 8 bases, and the junction held 5 bases outside the gene matches.

The chain employs TRBV5-1 and TRBJ1-6; TRBD1 aligns across 7 bases. The CDR3 contains 16 residues. Germline V gene lookup returns CDR1 SGHRS and CDR2 YFSETQ. V was clipped by 0 bases and J by 17 bases; unmatched bases: 17. This CDR3 is CASSLVTTGNKILVHF. The CDR3 bases are TGCGCCAGCAGCTTGGTAACGACAGGGAACAAAATCCTTGTCCACTTT.

CDR3 residues: CASSEGGVYGYTF. The CDR3 DNA reads TGTGCCAGCAGCGAGGGGGGGGTCTATGGCTACACCTTC. The J gene is TRBJ1-2, the V gene TRBV9; the D gene is possibly TRBD1 (6 bases). The CDR3 extends over 13 amino acids. The germline gives CDR1 SGDLS, CDR2 YYNGEE. V lost 3 bases, J lost 4 bases, and 10 bases lay in between.

The chain links TRBV6-1 to TRBJ2-3; a weak D match, TRBD2 (7 bases). The CDR3 is made up of 16 amino acids. Germline V gene lookup returns CDR1 MNHNS and CDR2 SASEGT. The V end lost 2 bases, the J end lost 3 bases, and 15 bases lay between the germline ends. The DNA for the CDR3 is TGTGCCAGCAGTGAAACCCCCGCGGGGGCAACAGATACGCAGTATTTT. Protein sequence: CASSETPAGATDTQYF.

DNA of the CDR3: TGCGCCAGCAGTGAGTCGCGGCAGGGGGCCCAAGGCTACACCTTC. This sequence encodes CASSESRQGAQGYTF. The chain links TRBV10-2 to TRBJ1-2; 8 positions agree with TRBD1. This CDR3 contains 15 residues. J was trimmed by 8 bases and V by 0 bases; bases with no gene match: 8. Germline CDR1 and CDR2: WSHSY and SAAADI.

The chain joins TRBV5-6 to TRBJ2-2; 12 bases align to TRBD2. The CDR3 has 16 residues. J was trimmed by 7 bases and V by 4 bases; bases with no gene match: 8. Germline V CDR1 and CDR2: SGHDT, YYEEEE. CDR3 nucleotide sequence: TGTGCCAGCAGCGTCGCTAGCGGGGGGGTTGTCGGGGAGCTGTTTTTT. This translates into CASSVASGGVVGELFF. Together with reference TRBV5-6 and TRBJ2-2, the CDR3 gives the full variable domain: DAGVTQSPTHLIKTRGQQVTLRCSPKSGHDTVSWYQQALGQGPQFIFQYYEEEERQRGNFPDRFSGHQFPNYSSELNVNALLLGDSALYLCASSVASGGVVGELFFGEGSRLTVL.